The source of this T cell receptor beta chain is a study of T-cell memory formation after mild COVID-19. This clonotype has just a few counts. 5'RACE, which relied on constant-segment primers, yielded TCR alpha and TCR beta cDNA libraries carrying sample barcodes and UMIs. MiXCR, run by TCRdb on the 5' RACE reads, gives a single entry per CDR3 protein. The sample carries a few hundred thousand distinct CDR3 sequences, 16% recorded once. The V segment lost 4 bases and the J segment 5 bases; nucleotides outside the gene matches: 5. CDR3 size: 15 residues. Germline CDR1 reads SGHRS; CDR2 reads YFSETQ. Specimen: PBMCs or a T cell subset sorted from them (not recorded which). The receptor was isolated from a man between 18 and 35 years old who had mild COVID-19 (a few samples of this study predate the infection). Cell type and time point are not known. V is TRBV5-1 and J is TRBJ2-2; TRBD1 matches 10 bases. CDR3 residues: CASSVGQGPTGELFF. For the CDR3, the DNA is TGCGCCAGCAGCGTGGGACAGGGGCCAACCGGGGAGCTGTTTTTT.